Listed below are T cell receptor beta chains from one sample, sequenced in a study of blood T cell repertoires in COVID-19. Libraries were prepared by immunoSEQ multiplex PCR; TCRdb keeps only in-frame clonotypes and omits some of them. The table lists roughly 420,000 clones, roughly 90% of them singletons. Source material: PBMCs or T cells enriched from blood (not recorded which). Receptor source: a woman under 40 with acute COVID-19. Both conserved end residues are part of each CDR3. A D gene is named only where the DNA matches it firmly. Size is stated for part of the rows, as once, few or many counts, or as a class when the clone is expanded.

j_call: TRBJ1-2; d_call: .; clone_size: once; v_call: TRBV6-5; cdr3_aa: CASTTVGYTF; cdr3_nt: TGTGCCAGCACGACAGTAGGCTACACCTTC
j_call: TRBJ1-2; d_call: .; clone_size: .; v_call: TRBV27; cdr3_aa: CASSFYGGDYGYTF; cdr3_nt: TGTGCCAGCAGTTTTTACGGGGGGGACTATGGCTACACCTTC
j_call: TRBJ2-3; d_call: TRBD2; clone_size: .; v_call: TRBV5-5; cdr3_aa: CASSLWTSGGVTDTQYF; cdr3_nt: TGTGCCAGCAGCTTGTGGACTAGCGGGGGGGTCACAGATACGCAGTATTTT
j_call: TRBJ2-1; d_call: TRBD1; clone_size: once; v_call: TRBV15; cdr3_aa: CATSRRDRGRYNEQFF; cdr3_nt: TGTGCCACCAGCAGGAGGGACAGGGGACGCTACAATGAGCAGTTCTTC
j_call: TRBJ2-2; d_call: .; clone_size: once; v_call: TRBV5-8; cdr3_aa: CASSPRVRATGELFF; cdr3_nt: TGTGCCAGCAGCCCCAGAGTCAGGGCGACCGGGGAGCTGTTTTTT
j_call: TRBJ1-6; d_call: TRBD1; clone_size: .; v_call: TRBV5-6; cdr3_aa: CASSLAFGQVYYNSPLHF; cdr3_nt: TGTGCCAGCAGCTTGGCCTTCGGACAGGTTTACTATAATTCACCCCTCCACTTT
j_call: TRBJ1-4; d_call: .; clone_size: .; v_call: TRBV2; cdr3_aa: CASRGGATRGLFF; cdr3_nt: TGTGCCAGCAGGGGCGGGGCTACTCGGGGACTGTTTTTT
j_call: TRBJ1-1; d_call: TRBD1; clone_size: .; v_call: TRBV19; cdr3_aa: CASSIQGQGVNTEAFF; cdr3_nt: TGTGCCAGTAGTATACAGGGACAGGGGGTGAACACTGAAGCTTTCTTT
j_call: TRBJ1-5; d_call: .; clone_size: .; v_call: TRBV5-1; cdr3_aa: CASSLDSGSNQPQHF; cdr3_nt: TGCGCCAGCAGCTTGGATTCAGGTAGCAATCAGCCCCAGCATTTT
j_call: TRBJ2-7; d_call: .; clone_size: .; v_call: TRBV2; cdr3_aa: CASINPFDGTPNSYEQYF; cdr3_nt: TGTGCCAGCATTAACCCCTTTGACGGGACACCAAACTCCTACGAGCAGTACTTC
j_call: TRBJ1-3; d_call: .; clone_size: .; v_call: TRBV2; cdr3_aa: CASSADFYSGNTIYF; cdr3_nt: TGTGCCAGCAGTGCGGACTTCTACTCTGGAAACACCATATATTTT
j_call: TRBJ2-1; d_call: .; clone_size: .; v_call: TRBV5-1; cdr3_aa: CASRVGGLDNEQFF; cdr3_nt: TGCGCCAGCAGAGTCGGGGGTCTGGACAATGAGCAGTTCTTC
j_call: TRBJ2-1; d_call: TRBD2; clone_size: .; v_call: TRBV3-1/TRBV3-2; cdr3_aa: CASSHQGTSGPNNEQFF; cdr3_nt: TGTGCCAGCAGCCACCAAGGGACTAGCGGGCCTAACAATGAGCAGTTCTTC